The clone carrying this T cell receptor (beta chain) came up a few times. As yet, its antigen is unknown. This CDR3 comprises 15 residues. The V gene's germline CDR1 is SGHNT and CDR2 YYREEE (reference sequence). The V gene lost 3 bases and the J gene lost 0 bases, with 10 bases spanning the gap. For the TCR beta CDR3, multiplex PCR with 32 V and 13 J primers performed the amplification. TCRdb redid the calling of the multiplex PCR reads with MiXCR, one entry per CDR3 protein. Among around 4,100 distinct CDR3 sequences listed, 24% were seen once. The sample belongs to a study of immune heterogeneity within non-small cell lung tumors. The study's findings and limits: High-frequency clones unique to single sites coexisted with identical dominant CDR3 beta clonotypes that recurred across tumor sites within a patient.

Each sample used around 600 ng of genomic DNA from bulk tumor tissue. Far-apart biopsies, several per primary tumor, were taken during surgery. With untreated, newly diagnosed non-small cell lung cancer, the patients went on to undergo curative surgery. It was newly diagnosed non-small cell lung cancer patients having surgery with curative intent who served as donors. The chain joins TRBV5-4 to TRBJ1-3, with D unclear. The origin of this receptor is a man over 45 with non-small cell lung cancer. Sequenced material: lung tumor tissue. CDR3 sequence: CASSSDYSSGNTIYF. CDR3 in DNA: TGTGCCAGCAGCTCCGACTACTCCTCTGGAAACACCATATATTTT.